The entry below describes one T cell receptor beta chain. A read error may produce the germline difference seen at one junction end. The data were obtained in a study of CD8 T cells in Susac syndrome. The wider study: There were Susac syndrome patients who were therapy-naive at blood draw, others on corticosteroids, and others on intravenous immunoglobulin alone.

Germline CDR1 DFQATT, CDR2 SNEGSKA (reference sequence). The CDR3 runs 12 residues. Reverse transcription of 0.5 to 1 ug RNA was carried out with random hexamers. From the immunoSEQ multiplex PCR reads, TCRdb called clonotypes with MiXCR, one entry per CDR3 protein. The sample carries 120,000 or so distinct CDR3 sequences, around 94% recorded once. The J gene is TRBJ1-1, the V gene TRBV20-1, with 8 bases lining up with TRBD1. The specimen was CD8+ T cells from PBMCs. The clonotype was recovered from a human donor with Susac syndrome. CDR3 bases: TGCAGTGCTAGCGCAGGGGGCACTGAAGTTTTCTTT. Residues: CSASAGGTEVFF.